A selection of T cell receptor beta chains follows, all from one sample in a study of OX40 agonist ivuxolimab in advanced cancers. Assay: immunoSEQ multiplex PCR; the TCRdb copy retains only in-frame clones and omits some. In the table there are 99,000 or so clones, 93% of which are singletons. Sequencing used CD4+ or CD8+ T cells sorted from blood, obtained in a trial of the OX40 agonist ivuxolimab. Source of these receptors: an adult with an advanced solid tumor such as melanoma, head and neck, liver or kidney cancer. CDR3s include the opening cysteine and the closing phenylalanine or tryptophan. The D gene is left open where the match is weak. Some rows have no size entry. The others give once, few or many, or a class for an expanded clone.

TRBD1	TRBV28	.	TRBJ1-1	TGTGCCAGCAGTTCAGGGGACAGGGCCACTGAAGCTTTCTTT	CASSSGDRATEAFF
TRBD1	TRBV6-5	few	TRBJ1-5	TGTGCCAGCAGTCCCCGACAGGGAGGAGCTCAGCCCCAGCATTTT	CASSPRQGGAQPQHF
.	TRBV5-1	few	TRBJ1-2	TGCGCCAGCAGCTCAACTGGACAGACTAACTATGGCTACACCTTC	CASSSTGQTNYGYTF
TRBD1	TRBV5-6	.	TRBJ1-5	TGTGCCAGCAGCCGGGACAGGGGCCTTAGCAATCAGCCCCAGCATTTT	CASSRDRGLSNQPQHF
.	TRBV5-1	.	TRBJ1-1	TGCGCCAGCAGCTTGAGGCAGGGCGGCACTGAAGCTTTCTTT	CASSLRQGGTEAFF
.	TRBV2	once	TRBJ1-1	TGTGCCAGCAGGACCTACCGTAGGATGGCGGAAGCTTTCTTT	CASRTYRRMAEAFF
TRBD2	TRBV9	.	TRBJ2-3	TGTGCCAGCAGCAGGACTAGCGGGAGTAAAGATACGCAGTATTTT	CASSRTSGSKDTQYF
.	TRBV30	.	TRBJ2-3	TGTGCCTGGAGTGTATCACGGCGCGGCTCTCTGGATACGCAGTATTTT	CAWSVSRRGSLDTQYF
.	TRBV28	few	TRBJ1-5	TGTGCCAGCACCACCTTATTCAGGCCATTCAATCAGCCCCAGCATTTT	CASTTLFRPFNQPQHF
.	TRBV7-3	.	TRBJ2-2	TGTGCCAGCAGCTTAATAAGCACCGGGGAGCTGTTTTTT	CASSLISTGELFF
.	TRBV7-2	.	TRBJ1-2	TGTGCCAGCAGCTTAAACTATGGCTACACCTTC	CASSLNYGYTF
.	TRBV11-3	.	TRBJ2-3	TGTGCCAGCAGCTTAGATCCAGATACGCAGTATTTT	CASSLDPDTQYF
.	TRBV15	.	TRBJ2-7	TGTGCCACCAGCAGAGATCTTGGGGTTTCGGGCGAGCAGTACTTC	CATSRDLGVSGEQYF
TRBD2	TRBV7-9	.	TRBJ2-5	TGTGCCAGCAGCTTACCGGGACTAGCAGGGTCAGAGACCCAGTACTTC	CASSLPGLAGSETQYF
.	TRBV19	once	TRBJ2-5	TGTGCCAGTAGTCCTCAAGGGCAGAGCGTCAGAGGGGTTCGGTACTTC	CASSPQGQSVRGVRYF
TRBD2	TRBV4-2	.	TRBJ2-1	TGTGCCAGCAGCCAGGGGGGGTTGAGGTCTAGCGGGGACAATGAGCAGTTCTTC	CASSQGGLRSSGDNEQFF
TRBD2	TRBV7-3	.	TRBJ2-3	TGTGCCAGCAGCTGGGGGGGTAGCGGCACAGATACGCAGTATTTT	CASSWGGSGTDTQYF
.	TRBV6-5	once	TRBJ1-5	TGTGCCAGCAGCCAAGTCAGGGGTCAGCCCCAGCATTTT	CASSQVRGQPQHF
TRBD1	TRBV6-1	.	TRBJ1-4	TGTGCCAGCAGCGCCCGAGGGACAGGGCATGAAAAACTGTTTTTT	CASSARGTGHEKLFF
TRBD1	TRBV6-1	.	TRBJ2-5	TGTGCCAGCAGTAACAGGGGTTGGGAGACCCAGTACTTC	CASSNRGWETQYF
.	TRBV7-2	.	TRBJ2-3	TGTGCCAGCAGCCAAACTATCACAGATACGCAGTATTTT	CASSQTITDTQYF
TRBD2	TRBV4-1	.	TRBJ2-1	TGCGCCAGCAGCCAAGATCGTTGGCAGGGAGGGCGCAATGAGCAGTTCTTC	CASSQDRWQGGRNEQFF
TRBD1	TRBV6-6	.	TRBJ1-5	TGTGCCAGCAGTGATGGACAGGGGGACAAGCATTTT	CASSDGQGDKHF
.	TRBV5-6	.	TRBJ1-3	TGTGCCAGCAGCTTGGGGGGTTCTGGAAACACCATATATTTT	CASSLGGSGNTIYF
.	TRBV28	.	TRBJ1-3	TGTGCCAGCAGTCAATTCTCTCAAATATGGGACACCATATATTTT	CASSQFSQIWDTIYF
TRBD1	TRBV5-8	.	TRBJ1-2	TGTGCCAGCAGCTCAACGCAGACAGGGGTCAACGGCTACACCTTC	CASSSTQTGVNGYTF
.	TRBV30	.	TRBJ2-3	TGTGCCTGGAGTGTCGGAGCCGCTAACACAGATACGCAGTATTTT	CAWSVGAANTDTQYF
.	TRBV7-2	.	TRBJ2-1	TGTGCCAGCAGCTTAGGACAGTACAATGAGCAGTTCTTC	CASSLGQYNEQFF
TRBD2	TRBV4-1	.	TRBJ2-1	TGCGCCAGCAGCCACGCCATAGCGGGAAAACGGCGTGCGATCTTC	CASSHAIAGKRRAIF
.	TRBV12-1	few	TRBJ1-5	TGTGCCAGCAGCTCCAGGGGGACAGGGGGCTATAGCAATCAGCCCCAGCATTTT	CASSSRGTGGYSNQPQHF
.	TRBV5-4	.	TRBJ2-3	TGTGCCAGCAGCGGGGGACATTACACAGATACGCAGTATTTT	CASSGGHYTDTQYF
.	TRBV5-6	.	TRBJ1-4	TGTGCCAGCAGCGGGCTCAGGAGTGGTGAAAAACTGTTTTTT	CASSGLRSGEKLFF